This record concerns one T cell receptor beta chain sequence. Its binding antigen is unknown. There are no base qualities to consult, and no much larger clone falls within one base. The data derive from a study of post-analysis software for immune sequencing data (dated by TCRdb to 2014 to 2015). With respect to the entire study: Relapsing-remitting, secondary progressive and progressive-relapsing multiple sclerosis were recorded as disease courses, and subtype annotation was lacking for some patients. A subset of samples was prepared in parallel using single-end sample barcoding, then pooled and co-amplified after Illumina adapter ligation. Patient repertoires were compared against about a dozen previously published healthy control repertoires from donors aged about 6 to 26 years. Overall study results and their limits: Significantly lower normalized Chao1 diversity was found in multiple sclerosis patients than in controls, suggesting substantial peripheral T-cell clonal expansion. When samples were clustered directly using the F measure, samples prepared in the same batch co-clustered strongly, which prompted a batch-effect correction. The control group was slightly older than the multiple sclerosis patient group.

TCR beta repertoires were profiled from peripheral blood of approximately 13 young patients with multiple sclerosis to demonstrate the VDJtools post-analysis software. The patients with multiple sclerosis were children and adolescents between roughly 6 and 15 years of age. The method behind the library was PCR. The reads were generated on an Illumina HiSeq 2500. To reduce PCR and sequencing biases, unique molecular identifiers were incorporated into the TCR beta cDNA libraries. Approximately 500,000 cDNA molecules were obtained per 1 to 10 million input T cells, so each molecule approximated one T cell. The patient libraries were prepared and sequenced with the same protocol used for the earlier healthy control dataset. Within a given batch, samples were prepared together, multiplexed and sequenced on the same HiSeq lane. As for the authors' bioinformatics: Raw barcoded reads were processed with MIGEC, and single-read molecular identifier groups were discarded before consensus assembly and CDR3 extraction. Clonotype tables were post-analysed with VDJtools, normalizing diversity by down-sampling all datasets to the smallest sample size. Repertoire overlap clustering matched CDR3 amino acid but not nucleotide sequences to correct batch-related cross-sample contamination. The raw public reads went through TCRdb reprocessing: fastp at Q25, MiXCR clone calling, in-frame beta chains kept. Each entry merges the rows of one CDR3 protein and shows their most common DNA and genes. The V and J calls here are based on TCRdb, not the publication. The sample contains roughly 540,000 distinct CDR3 sequences, 30% to 40% of them found a single time. The ten biggest clones cover roughly 6% of the sample.

The receptor's source is a girl aged 2-17 years with multiple sclerosis. Sequenced sample: blood.

The CDR3 region reads CASSLEVTGADTQYF. The nucleotide sequence is TGTGCCAGCAGCTTAGAGGTTACAGGGGCCGATACGCAGTATTTT. The chain uses TRBV7-6 and TRBJ2-3; TRBD1 lines up with 7 middle nucleotides. CDR1 and CDR2 (SGHVS, FNYEAQ) derive from the germline V gene. CDR3 length: 15 amino acids, cysteine to phenylalanine. Only the CDR3 region is kept as DNA, spanning 45 bases read in frame from base 1. Trimmed from V: 1 base; trimmed from J: 6 bases; junction bases lacking a gene match: 7.